The rows below give T cell receptor beta chains drawn from one sample of a study of blood T cell repertoires in COVID-19. The table came from immunoSEQ multiplex PCR; TCRdb's copy has only in-frame clones and leaves some out. This sample has 30,000 to 45,000 clones, with 81% found just once. The sample was peripheral blood. The origin of the receptors is an elderly man with active or convalescent COVID-19. The CDR3 runs from the conserved cysteine through the conserved F or W. A D gene is named only where the DNA matches it firmly. Only part of the rows carry a size: once, few, many, or a class if the clone is expanded.

TGCGGTACAGGGGGACAAGAGACCCAGTACTTC	CGTGGQETQYF	TRBV20-1	TRBJ2-5	-	TRBD1
TGTGCCAGCAGCTTGTACGGTGGAGGACTAGAGTACGAGCAGTACTTC	CASSLYGGGLEYEQYF	TRBV5-5	TRBJ2-7	-	TRBD2
TGCGCCAGCAGTCCCGAAGCGTTTTCGCTTACAGATACGCAGTATTTT	CASSPEAFSLTDTQYF	TRBV23-1	TRBJ2-3	-	-
TGCGCCAGCAGCTTGACCAGCGGGAGGTCCGGATTGACCCAGTACTTC	CASSLTSGRSGLTQYF	TRBV5-1	TRBJ2-5	-	TRBD2
TGTGCCAGCAGCCAAGGGCGGGGTTCGGAGACCCAGTACTTC	CASSQGRGSETQYF	TRBV3-1/TRBV3-2	TRBJ2-5	-	-
TGTGCCAGCAGCTTAGTCCCCACCTACGAGCAGTACTTC	CASSLVPTYEQYF	TRBV7-8	TRBJ2-7	-	-
TGTGCCAGCAGTTTAACTAGCGCCGCCTACGAGCAGTACTTC	CASSLTSAAYEQYF	TRBV27	TRBJ2-7	large	TRBD2
TGTGCCAGCAGTGAAGTAGGGACAGTTGCGAGCGGCTACACCTTC	CASSEVGTVASGYTF	TRBV2	TRBJ1-2	-	TRBD1
TGTGCCAGCAGTTACGGGAGACAGGGGCATGGCTACACCTTC	CASSYGRQGHGYTF	TRBV6-5	TRBJ1-2	-	TRBD1
TGTGCCAGCAGCACCGGGACTAGTAAAGATACGCAGTATTTT	CASSTGTSKDTQYF	TRBV6-6	TRBJ2-3	-	TRBD2
TGTGCCACCAGCGCCCACGAGGGCAGGCTTGGCGAGCAGTACTTC	CATSAHEGRLGEQYF	TRBV15	TRBJ2-7	-	-
TGTGCCATCAGTGACAGGGGCACAGATACGCAGTATTTT	CAISDRGTDTQYF	TRBV10-3	TRBJ2-3	-	-
TGTGCCAGCACACCTAGCGGGAGGGCCGGGGAGCTGTTTTTT	CASTPSGRAGELFF	TRBV6-5	TRBJ2-2	-	TRBD2
TGTGCCAGCAGCTCCCCTGGAAATAGCGTCACAGAGACCCAGTACTTC	CASSSPGNSVTETQYF	TRBV11-2	TRBJ2-5	-	-
TGTGCCAGCAGTTCCCTCACAGGGGCTGAAGCTTTCTTT	CASSSLTGAEAFF	TRBV5-6	TRBJ1-1	-	TRBD1
TGTGCCAGCAGCTTACAGGGGGCTTCGGGTTCACCCCTCCACTTT	CASSLQGASGSPLHF	TRBV7-3	TRBJ1-6	-	TRBD1
TGTGCCAGCAGTCCCCGGGGACACCTTGAAGCTTTCTTT	CASSPRGHLEAFF	TRBV25-1	TRBJ1-1	-	-
TGTGCCAGCAGCCCCCGTATACTTGTAGCCCAGCATTTT	CASSPRILVAQHF	TRBV2	TRBJ1-5	-	-
TGTGCCAGCAGTTACCACTCGACTTCCGGGACAGGCCCCACCGGGGAGCTGTTTTTT	CASSYHSTSGTGPTGELFF	TRBV6-2/TRBV6-3	TRBJ2-2	-	TRBD1
TGTGCTAGTGGTTTGGTAACGAGCGGGAGGGTTAGAAGGTGGCAAGAGACCCAGTACTTC	CASGLVTSGRVRRWQETQYF	TRBV12-5	TRBJ2-5	-	TRBD2
TGTGCCACCAGCAGAGATGAGACTGAAGCTTTCTTT	CATSRDETEAFF	TRBV15	TRBJ1-1	-	-
TGTGCCAGCAGCTTATCAGGGGCCGATGGACCCCTCCACTTT	CASSLSGADGPLHF	TRBV11-2	TRBJ1-6	-	-
TGTGCCAGCAGTTACTTCGACTCGTTTAACAATGAGCAGTTCTTC	CASSYFDSFNNEQFF	TRBV6-2/TRBV6-3	TRBJ2-1	-	-
TGTGCCAGCAGCCAAGGTGACTTTTATAAGGCCAACGTCCTGACTTTC	CASSQGDFYKANVLTF	TRBV3-1/TRBV3-2	TRBJ2-6	few	-
TGTGCCAGCACGGAGGACTATGGCTACACCTTC	CASTEDYGYTF	TRBV2	TRBJ1-2	-	-
TGTGCCAGCAGCTTAATGGCATCGGCAGGAATCTATGGCTACACCTTC	CASSLMASAGIYGYTF	TRBV5-4	TRBJ1-2	once	-
TGTGCCAGCAGTGAGGTTTTCGGGGGGGCCGGTGGGGCTTTCTTT	CASSEVFGGAGGAFF	TRBV6-1	TRBJ1-1	-	-
TGTGCCTGGAGTGTAGGGGGAGCGTATGAAAAACTGTTTTTT	CAWSVGGAYEKLFF	TRBV30	TRBJ1-4	-	-
TGTGCCAGCTCACCTAACAGGGGCGCCGCCTACGAGCAGTACTTC	CASSPNRGAAYEQYF	TRBV18	TRBJ2-7	-	TRBD1
TGTGCCAGCAGCCAAGGCCTAGCGGGCTCCTACAATGAGCAGTTCTTC	CASSQGLAGSYNEQFF	TRBV3-1/TRBV3-2	TRBJ2-1	few	TRBD2
TGTGCCAGCAGTTACTGGCCCCGACAGGGGAAAGAGACCCAGTACTTC	CASSYWPRQGKETQYF	TRBV6-5	TRBJ2-5	-	TRBD1
TGCGCCAGCAGCTTGGTCGACAGCCTAAACTACGAGCAGTACTTC	CASSLVDSLNYEQYF	TRBV5-1	TRBJ2-7	-	-
TGTGCCAGCAGCCGTCCGCGCTACAGGGGAAAGGGAGGCAATCAGCCCCAGCATTTT	CASSRPRYRGKGGNQPQHF	TRBV3-1/TRBV3-2	TRBJ1-5	once	TRBD1
TGTGCCAGCAGCTCCCGGACTAGCGGGTTTAAGACCCAGTACTTC	CASSSRTSGFKTQYF	TRBV7-2	TRBJ2-5	-	TRBD2
TGTGCCACCTCAACTAGCTTTGTCGGGGAGCTGTTTTTT	CATSTSFVGELFF	TRBV27	TRBJ2-2	few	-
TGTGCCAGCAGCTCTTTCATTTCGAGTGAGCAGTTCTTC	CASSSFISSEQFF	TRBV7-2	TRBJ2-1	-	-
TGTGCCAGCAGCCGCCCCGGGACAGGGGATGAAAAACTGTTTTTT	CASSRPGTGDEKLFF	TRBV6-5	TRBJ1-4	-	TRBD1
TGTGCCAGTAGTATCGGACAGGGAGGCAATCAGCCCCAGCATTTT	CASSIGQGGNQPQHF	TRBV19	TRBJ1-5	-	TRBD1
TGTGCCAGCAGTTTACAGGGGTACGAGCAGTACTTC	CASSLQGYEQYF	TRBV25-1	TRBJ2-7	-	TRBD1
TGTGCCAGCAGTTACTTTTCAGGGGACCAGCCCCAGCATTTT	CASSYFSGDQPQHF	TRBV6-2/TRBV6-3	TRBJ1-5	-	-
TGTGCCAGCAGCTTAGGAGCGAGCGGGACAGGGCCGGGGTCGACCCAGTACTTC	CASSLGASGTGPGSTQYF	TRBV7-9	TRBJ2-5	-	TRBD1
TGCGCCAGCAGCTTAGGAGGGGTAACCGGGGAGCTGTTTTTT	CASSLGGVTGELFF	TRBV5-1	TRBJ2-2	once	-
TGTGCCAGCAGTTGGGGGGGGACAACTAATCAGCCCCAGCATTTT	CASSWGGTTNQPQHF	TRBV28	TRBJ1-5	-	-
TGTGCCAGCAGCCCAAGGTCCCGGACAGGAAACACTGAAGCTTTCTTT	CASSPRSRTGNTEAFF	TRBV7-6	TRBJ1-1	-	TRBD1
TGTGCCAGCAGTTCCGACAGGGCCTCCTACAATGAGCAGTTCTTC	CASSSDRASYNEQFF	TRBV6-5	TRBJ2-1	-	TRBD1
TGTGCCAGCAGCGTAGGGCCAGGGAGGGAGGAGACCCAGTACTTC	CASSVGPGREETQYF	TRBV9	TRBJ2-5	-	TRBD2
TGTGCCAGCAGCTTTCTAGCGGGGGATGGTAGTGAGCAGTTCTTC	CASSFLAGDGSEQFF	TRBV7-6	TRBJ2-1	-	TRBD2
TGTGCCAGCAGGGAAGGACAGGGCTCGGAAAAACTGTTTTTT	CASREGQGSEKLFF	TRBV6-6	TRBJ1-4	-	TRBD1
TGCGCCAGCAGCCACCCCCCGACAGGCAACTATGGCTACACCTTC	CASSHPPTGNYGYTF	TRBV4-1	TRBJ1-2	-	-
TGCAGCGCCAGGGACAGGAGCTCCTACAATGAGCAGTTCTTC	CSARDRSSYNEQFF	TRBV29-1	TRBJ2-1	once	TRBD1